This T cell receptor (beta chain) was captured in a study of beta chain features in type 1 diabetes. This clone was counted only a few times. Its cognate antigen is unknown. Reverse transcription of all isolated RNA meant that expressed TCRB transcripts were sequenced. Sequencing used immunoSEQ multiplex PCR; TCRdb keeps in-frame clones, though not all of them. The sample contains fewer than 200,000 clones, about 8.1% of which appear only once. This CDR3 contains 11 residues. The germline V and J ends were trimmed by 7 bases and 3 bases, with 7 bases remaining between them. Germline loops: CDR1 MDHEN, CDR2 SYDVKM. Study-level findings and limits: Moderate but significant shortening of TCRB CDR3s was recorded in all four CD4+ subsets from Type 1 diabetes patients.

The TCR was taken from a man younger than 35 in good health. The chain carries TRBV28 and TRBJ2-7; D is unclear. The sequenced material came from central memory CD4+ T cells from blood. The CDR3 sequence: CASTGRYEQYF. The CDR3, as DNA: TGTGCCAGCACTGGGCGCTACGAGCAGTACTTC. The whole variable domain, filled in from reference TRBV28 and TRBJ2-7, reads DVKVTQSSRYLVKRTGEKVFLECVQDMDHENMFWYRQDPGLGLRLIYFSYDVKMKEKGDIPEGYSVSREKKERFSLILESASTNQTSMYLCASTGRYEQYFGPGTRLTVT.